This T cell receptor beta chain stems from a study of cytomegalovirus exposure and HLA in healthy donors. Note on this clone: Its antigen is not identified.

Study outcomes and limitations: Researchers reported in a later analysis that common viral pathogens appeared linked to several top clusters.

PCR was performed using 60 Vbeta and 13 Jbeta primers. Original handling: An analysis that came later counted tens of millions of unique TCR beta chains, approximately 9.9 million shared. Using immunoSEQ multiplex PCR, the repertoire was profiled, and TCRdb retains in-frame clones only, with some absent. The D gene and trimming were derived from the DNA, and the V and J assignments and clone size from that table. The table records some 160,000 clones, 80% of them present only once. The trim removed 3 bases at V and 0 bases at J, leaving 10 bases unmatched. Germline values: CDR1 ENHRY, CDR2 SYGVKD. This CDR3 spans 17 amino acids.

The TCR sequence derives from a man aged 35-49 years in good health and CMV-seronegative. Sequencing input: PBMCs. The V and J genes are TRBV10-3 and TRBJ2-7; 8 nucleotides match TRBD2. CDR3 sequence (DNA): TGTGCCATCAGTGACGGGGGGGCGCTTCCCTTCTCCTACGAGCAGTACTTC. Translation gives CAISDGGALPFSYEQYF.